This T cell receptor beta chain was recorded in a study of T-cell memory formation after mild COVID-19. Findings and limits, study-wide: Pre-infection memory showed some responding clones, and this suggested that cross-reactive memory joined. There was a balanced CD4/CD8 profile in clones contracting day 15 to 85, and later expanders leaned CD4+.

Turning to this clonotype: What it binds is unknown.

TCRdb called the 5' RACE reads again in MiXCR, with one record for every CDR3 protein. Altogether roughly 400,000 distinct CDR3 sequences are present, 15% to 20% being singletons, with the ten largest covering under 25%. The receptor was isolated from a man younger than 35 who had mild COVID-19 (a few samples of this study predate the infection). Cell type and time point are not known. Sequencing input: PBMCs or a T cell subset sorted from them (not recorded which).

The CDR3 sequence: CSASPGWNTEAFF. CDR3 sequence (DNA): TGCAGTGCTAGTCCCGGGTGGAACACTGAAGCTTTCTTT. The V gene is TRBV20-1, the J gene TRBJ1-1; D ambiguous. The germline V gene encodes CDR1 DFQATT and CDR2 SNEGSKA (reference sequence). The CDR3 length is 13 residues. The V and J ends lost 3 bases and 1 base respectively, with 9 bases between them.